The 27 T cell receptor beta chains reported below all come from one sample, sequenced in a study of blood T cell repertoires in COVID-19. Sequencing used immunoSEQ multiplex PCR; TCRdb keeps in-frame clones, though not all of them. This table holds a few hundred thousand clones, about 88% found once. Sequenced sample: PBMCs or T cells enriched from blood (not recorded which). Receptor source: a young woman who had recovered from COVID-19.

The CDR3 DNA reads as TGCGCCAGCAGCTTGGTTTTGCTCACGACTAGCGAGGAATGGGAGACCCAGTACTTC. This gives the protein CASSLVLLTTSEEWETQYF. V gene TRBV5-1 combines with J gene TRBJ2-5, with 8 positions matching TRBD2. Germline values: CDR1 SGHRS, CDR2 YFSETQ. V dropped 0 bases and J dropped 5; count of bases not matched to a gene: 18. CDR3 length equals 19 residues.

The count of this clone is one. The CDR3 DNA reads as TGCGCCAGCAGCCCTCGGGACAGAATATTCTATGGCTACACCTTC. Encoded protein: CASSPRDRIFYGYTF. The chain links TRBV4-1 to TRBJ1-2; TRBD1 agrees at 7 bases. CDR3 length: 15 residues. V shed 4 bases and J 4 bases; nucleotides not matched to a gene: 9. Germline CDR1 and CDR2: MGHRA and YSYEKL.

The chain combines TRBV9 with TRBJ1-6; TRBD1 matches 8 bases. V shed 3 bases, J shed 8 bases, and the junction held 7 bases outside the gene matches. Germline loops: CDR1 SGDLS, CDR2 YYNGEE. This CDR3 has 15 residues. The CDR3: CASSADGTGHSPLHF. The CDR3 nucleotides are TGTGCCAGCAGCGCTGATGGGACAGGACATTCACCCCTCCACTTT.

This clone has just a few counts. The rearrangement uses TRBV27 and TRBJ1-3; D is perhaps TRBD1 (5 bases). Germline V gives CDR1 MNHEY, CDR2 SMNVEV (reference sequence). V lost 0 bases, J lost 3 bases, and 15 bases lay in between. The length of the CDR3 is 17 residues. CDR3 residues: CASSLSLRQGDGNTIYF. The CDR3 DNA follows: TGTGCCAGCAGTTTATCGCTAAGGCAAGGGGATGGAAACACCATATATTTT.

This chain connects TRBV9 to TRBJ1-2; 10 bases align to TRBD1. From germline, CDR1 is SGDLS and CDR2 YYNGEE. V shed 2 bases, J shed 8 bases, and the junction held 9 bases outside the gene matches. This CDR3 comprises 15 residues. CDR3 protein: CASSVPGQGFGGYTF. CDR3 coding DNA: TGTGCCAGCAGCGTCCCGGGACAGGGGTTTGGCGGCTACACCTTC.

The chain recombines TRBV6-2 or TRBV6-3 with TRBJ1-1; D is unresolved. Germline loops: CDR1 MNHEY, CDR2 SVGEGT. V was clipped by 6 bases and J by 0 bases, with 14 bases between them. This CDR3 is 15 amino acids long. The CDR3 spells CASSRLTPMNTEAFF. The DNA for the CDR3 is TGTGCCAGCAGCCGTCTGACACCCATGAACACTGAAGCTTTCTTT.

This chain links TRBV6-5 with TRBJ1-2; D unclear. Trimming left V 2 bases short and J 2 bases short, with 6 bases between. The germline V gene encodes CDR1 MNHEY and CDR2 SVGAGI. CDR3 size: 13 residues. CDR3: CASSYEKNYGYTF. The DNA for the CDR3 is TGTGCCAGCAGTTACGAGAAGAACTATGGCTACACCTTC.

The chain has TRBV7-9 and TRBJ1-1, with TRBD1 matching 8 bases. Losses at the gene ends were 1 base for V and 1 base for J; bases not matched to a gene: 2. CDR1 and CDR2 from the germline V gene are SEHNR and FQNEAQ (reference sequence). This CDR3 region has 15 residues. The CDR3 sequence: CASSLVGQANTEAFF. The CDR3 nucleotides read TGTGCCAGCAGCTTAGTGGGACAGGCGAACACTGAAGCTTTCTTT.

The chain has TRBV2 and TRBJ1-1; D may be TRBD1 (5 bases). Trimming left V 11 bases short and J 7 bases short, with 17 bases between. The CDR3 length is 12 residues. Germline V gene sequence: CDR1 SNHLY, CDR2 FYNNEI. Here the CDR3 reads CALVRRGNEAFF. DNA for the CDR3: TGTGCCCTAGTAAGGAGGGGTAATGAAGCTTTCTTT.

V and J are TRBV9 and TRBJ1-5; D call uncertain. CDR1 is SGDLS and CDR2 is YYNGEE in the germline V gene. Deletions cut 0 bases from V and 7 bases from J, with 8 bases between. This CDR3 is built from 13 residues. In nucleotides, the CDR3 is TGTGCCAGCAGCGTAGATGACACGCAGCCCCAGCATTTT. The encoded protein is CASSVDDTQPQHF.

This rearrangement joins TRBV30 to TRBJ2-7, with 9 bases fitting TRBD1. This CDR3 is 16 amino acids long. Germline trimming cut 0 bases from V and 6 bases from J; bases unmatched to any gene: 12. CDR1 is GTSNPN and CDR2 is SVGIG in the germline V gene (reference sequence). DNA of the CDR3: TGTGCCTGGAGTGTCGGGACAGGGCACCGGCTCGCCGAGCAGTACTTC. This gives the protein CAWSVGTGHRLAEQYF.

The table lists this clone with a count of one. The chain carries TRBV11-2 and TRBJ1-2; D is possibly TRBD1 (5 bases). Trimming pared 1 base from V and 2 bases from J, leaving 8 bases between. The germline V gene has CDR1 SGHAT and CDR2 FQNNGV. The CDR3 length is 14 residues. CDR3: CASSLGNRNYGYTF. The CDR3 DNA is TGTGCCAGCAGCTTAGGTAACAGGAACTATGGCTACACCTTC.

The chain combines TRBV27 with TRBJ1-5; tentatively, D is TRBD1 (5 bases). V was cut by 5 bases and J by 7 bases, with 12 bases left in between. Germline V gene lookup returns CDR1 MNHEY and CDR2 SMNVEV (reference sequence). The CDR3 contains 13 residues. This CDR3 is CASSRGGRQPQHF. CDR3 DNA: TGTGCCAGCAGTCGGGGGGGGAGACAGCCCCAGCATTTT.

The chain has TRBV4-2 and TRBJ1-5, with D unclear. Trimming shortened V by 1 base and J by 9 bases, and 10 bases separated the two germline ends. This CDR3 region has 13 residues. The V gene's germline CDR1 is LGHNA and CDR2 YNFKEQ. The DNA for the CDR3 is TGTGCCAGCAGCCAAGTATCCGAGGGGCCCCAGCATTTT. Protein product: CASSQVSEGPQHF.

V is TRBV5-1 and J is TRBJ2-2; 8 bases match TRBD2. The ends lost 6 bases at V and 3 bases at J; junction bases unmatched: 4. The germline gives CDR1 SGHRS, CDR2 YFSETQ. This CDR3 is built from 14 residues. CDR3 residues: CASKSSGHTGELFF. CDR3 DNA: TGCGCCAGCAAGTCTAGCGGGCACACCGGGGAGCTGTTTTTT. Full variable domain (remainder filled in from reference TRBV5-1 and TRBJ2-2): KAGVTQTPRYLIKTRGQQVTLSCSPISGHRSVSWYQQTPGQGLQFLFEYFSETQRNKGNFPGRFSGRQFSNSRSEMNVSTLELGDSALYLCASKSSGHTGELFFGEGSRLTVL.

In DNA, the CDR3 is TGTGCCAGCAGTTACAGGCGGACAGGGGGTAACTATGGCTACACCTTC. Its protein is CASSYRRTGGNYGYTF. The V gene is TRBV6-5, the J gene TRBJ1-2; the match to TRBD1 covers 10 bases. Looked up from germline, CDR1 is MNHEY and CDR2 is SVGAGI. The trim removed 2 bases at V and 1 base at J, leaving 4 bases unmatched. The CDR3 length is 16 residues.

This clone was recorded a few times. The sample holds other DNA sequences that translate to the same CDR3. The V and J genes are TRBV7-9 and TRBJ2-7; the match to TRBD1 covers 7 bases. Germline CDR1 and CDR2: SEHNR and FQNEAQ (reference sequence). This CDR3 region has 13 residues. V was clipped by 5 bases and J by 3 bases; unmatched bases: 4. CDR3 bases: TGTGCCAGCAGCCTCCGGGACAGCTACGAGCAGTACTTC. Residues: CASSLRDSYEQYF.

The chain has TRBV4-1 and TRBJ1-2; TRBD1 aligns across 7 bases. After removal of 0 bases from V and 3 bases from J, the junction contained 7 bases not matched to a gene. Germline V gene lookup returns CDR1 MGHRA and CDR2 YSYEKL. This CDR3 spans 16 amino acids. CDR3 residues: CASSQDVGQADYGYTF. The CDR3 bases are TGCGCCAGCAGCCAAGATGTTGGACAGGCTGACTATGGCTACACCTTC.

This chain joins TRBV3-1 (or the pseudogene TRBV3-2) and TRBJ1-2, with D possibly TRBD1 on 6 matching bases. Germline CDR1 reads LGHDT; CDR2 reads YNNKEL (reference sequence). Trimming shortened V by 4 bases and J by 8 bases, and 17 bases separated the two germline ends. CDR3 length: 14 amino acids. DNA for the CDR3: TGTGCCAGCAGCCCGGACAGCCTAGGATGGGGCTACACCTTC. Encoded protein: CASSPDSLGWGYTF.

This clone appeared a few times. Other nucleotide sequences in the sample specify the same CDR3. This chain uses TRBV29-1 with TRBJ1-2, with 7 bases fitting TRBD1. CDR1 SQVTM and CDR2 ANQGSEA come from the germline V gene. The V and J ends lost 6 bases and 0 bases, in that order; junction bases with no gene match: 4. The CDR3 loop spans 13 amino acids. CDR3 DNA sequence: TGCAGCGTGGCCGGGACAGCTAACTATGGCTACACCTTC. Its protein is CSVAGTANYGYTF.

This chain connects TRBV19 to TRBJ1-5, with 7 bases matching TRBD1. Trimming took 4 bases from V and 5 from J; bases not matched to a gene: 5. The CDR3 spans 14 residues. Germline lookup yields CDR1 LNHDA and CDR2 SQIVND (reference sequence). Written as DNA, the CDR3 is TGTGCCAGTAGTACCCAACAGGGGCATCAGCCCCAGCATTTT. Protein product: CASSTQQGHQPQHF.

The J gene is TRBJ2-7, the V gene TRBV6-5; D may be TRBD1 (5 bases). The germline gives CDR1 MNHEY, CDR2 SVGAGI. Trimming removed 2 bases from V and 6 bases from J, with 14 bases in between. The CDR3 runs to 14 residues. This CDR3 is CASSYARERGEQYF. The CDR3 DNA reads as TGTGCCAGCAGTTACGCTAGGGAAAGGGGCGAGCAGTACTTC.

The chain recombines TRBV5-5 with TRBJ1-2; 9 bases match TRBD1. Per the germline V gene, CDR1 is SGHKS and CDR2 is YYEKEE (reference sequence). Germline trimming cut 4 bases from V and 1 base from J; bases unmatched to any gene: 8. The CDR3 totals 16 residues. CDR3: CASSPPGTGYNYGYTF. The CDR3 DNA sequence: TGTGCCAGCAGCCCCCCCGGGACAGGGTATAACTATGGCTACACCTTC.

The chain combines TRBV7-9 with TRBJ1-4, with D maybe TRBD1 (5 bases). CDR1 and CDR2 (germline): SEHNR, FQNEAQ (reference sequence). V was shortened by 1 base and J by 7 bases, with 13 bases between the two germline ends. The CDR3 length is 15 residues. The CDR3 region has the DNA TGTGCCAGCAGCTTAGAAGGTCAGGGTGGTGAAAAACTGTTTTTT. Amino acid sequence: CASSLEGQGGEKLFF. Full variable domain (remainder filled in from reference TRBV7-9 and TRBJ1-4): DTGVSQNPRHKITKRGQNVTFRCDPISEHNRLYWYRQTLGQGPEFLTYFQNEAQLEKSRLLSDRFSAERPKGSFSTLEIQRTEQGDSAMYLCASSLEGQGGEKLFFGSGTQLSVL.

The chain has TRBV7-6 and TRBJ2-3, with TRBD2 matching over 10 bases. V trimming: 5 bases; J trimming: 4 bases; junction bases outside the gene matches: 6. Per the germline V gene, CDR1 is SGHVS and CDR2 is FNYEAQ. The CDR3 length is 15 residues. CDR3 in amino acids: CASSHSGGAADTQYF. The DNA of the CDR3 is TGTGCCAGCAGCCACAGCGGGGGGGCCGCAGATACGCAGTATTTT.

The chain links TRBV7-6 to TRBJ1-6, with unresolved D. V dropped 1 base and J dropped 0 bases, with 4 bases sitting between them. CDR1 is SGHVS, CDR2 FNYEAQ, per germline. The CDR3 length is 15 residues. The CDR3 DNA is TGTGCCAGCAGCTTAGACGGCTCCTATAATTCACCCCTCCACTTT. Residues: CASSLDGSYNSPLHF.

This clone was seen just once. J is TRBJ2-1 and V is TRBV7-8, with TRBD2 identical over 7 bases. The junction had 10 bases not matched to a gene; V was cut back by 6 bases and J by 2 bases. The CDR3 loop spans 16 amino acids. Germline V gene sequence: CDR1 SGHVS, CDR2 FQNEAQ. As DNA, the CDR3 is TGTGCCAGCAGTCTAGCCGGTAGCGGGCCCTACAATGAGCAGTTCTTC. It codes for CASSLAGSGPYNEQFF.